These 13 T cell receptor beta chains share one sample of origin, sequenced in a study of regulatory T cells in long-lasting Graves disease (dated by TCRdb to about 2021). Receptors were amplified or captured by multiplex PCR. For sequencing, an Illumina HiSeq 4000 was employed. iRepertoire HTBI primers and Arm-PCR amplification of CDR3 regions were used to construct TCR beta libraries. TCRdb cleaned the public reads at Q25 with fastp, built clones with MiXCR and kept in-frame beta chains. Rows merge per CDR3 protein into single entries with the most common DNA and genes. For this sample the table gives about 400,000 distinct CDR3 sequences, of which around 15% were detected only once. In total, the top ten clones hold 20% of the sample. What the time point label conveys for this sample: newly diagnosed GD, antithyroid drugs for less than 3 months. RNA was extracted from PBMCs in TRIzol for both TCR sequencing and RNA sequencing.

The same sample was also used in a study of T cells in Graves' hyperthyroidism and ophthalmopathy.

The material was peripheral blood mononuclear cells (PBMCs), obtained at new diagnosis, from a patient treated with antithyroid drugs. Receptors originate from a woman aged 18 to 35 with Graves disease. Donor details come from another sample of the same person, matched by shared clones.

This chain connects TRBV6-2 or TRBV6-3 to TRBJ2-3; D could derive from TRBD1 or TRBD2 (5 bases each). Germline V lookup: CDR1 MNHEY, CDR2 SVGEGT. The CDR3 is made up of 15 amino acids. Trimming pared 5 bases from V and 1 base from J, leaving 13 bases between. CDR3 DNA sequence: TGTGCCAGCAGTGATGGGGGTGTAGGCACAGATACGCAGTATTTT. Amino acids: CASSDGGVGTDTQYF.

This clonotype was detected ten times or more. The J gene is TRBJ2-1, the V gene TRBV7-2, with 9 bases matching TRBD2. The CDR3 totals 15 residues. CDR1 is SGHTA and CDR2 is FQGNSA in the germline V gene. V was clipped by 3 bases and J by 8 bases; unmatched bases: 8. Here the CDR3 DNA reads TGTGCCAGCAGCTTGGGCGGGGGGGCTAGTGATGAGCAGTTCTTC. It translates to CASSLGGGASDEQFF.

As concerns this clonotype: A far larger clone is one nucleotide away, so this likely arose from a read error. V gene TRBV12-3 or TRBV12-4 combines with J gene TRBJ2-5, with D unclear. The DNA end lines up better with TRBJ2-7; the J call may be wrong. The CDR3 loop spans 12 amino acids. The CDR3 DNA follows: TGTGCCAGCAGTTTACACTTCTACGAGCAGTACTTC. Protein sequence: CASSLHFYEQYF.

This clonotype was seen repeatedly, ten times or more. The chain uses TRBV11-2 and TRBJ2-4, with 11 nucleotides matching TRBD1. Germline CDR1 and CDR2: SGHAT and FQNNGV. The CDR3 contains 19 residues. V gave up 4 bases and J gave up 1 base; unmatched junction bases: 12. The CDR3 loop reads CASSSRPGQGESAKNIQYF. Here the CDR3 DNA reads TGTGCCAGCAGCTCAAGGCCGGGACAGGGGGAAAGTGCCAAAAACATTCAGTACTTC.

In this sample, this clonotype turned up many times. The chain carries TRBV3-1 and TRBJ2-3; no clear D. Between the trimmed V and J ends, which lost 1 base and 11 bases, there was a span of 7 bases. The germline V gene encodes CDR1 LGHDT and CDR2 YNNKEL (reference sequence). The CDR3 runs 11 residues. The CDR3 coding sequence is TGTGCCAGCAGCCAAGGGGTAATGCAGTATTTT. It is translated as CASSQGVMQYF.

This clonotype was seen repeatedly, ten times or more. The chain couples TRBV6-1 to TRBJ1-1, with a tentative D call TRBD1 (5 bases). Germline V gene sequence: CDR1 MNHNS, CDR2 SASEGT. Trimming took 6 bases from V and 7 from J, leaving 36 bases between them. The CDR3 length is 20 residues. CDR3 coding DNA: TGTGCCAGCAGGTGGCAGGCGGCCCGGGGACCCGAAGCGGGCCCCCATGAAGCTTTCTTT. Translation: CASRWQAARGPEAGPHEAFF.

This clonotype was picked up one time. V usage is TRBV29-1 and J usage is TRBJ2-6; tentatively, D is TRBD1 (5 bases). CDR3 size: 17 residues. The germline gives CDR1 SQVTM, CDR2 ANQGSEA. The V end lost 7 bases, the J end lost 4 bases, and 23 bases lay between the germline ends. This CDR3 is CSAGRAGLKSGANVLTF. DNA for the CDR3: TGCAGCGCTGGTAGGGCAGGGTTAAAGTCGGGGGCCAACGTCCTGACTTTC.

In this sample, this clonotype turned up once. A much larger clone lies a single base off, so this may be a read error. The chain uses TRBV24-1 and TRBJ2-1; the D gene is possibly TRBD2 (6 bases). CDR3 length: 16 amino acids. Germline V gene lookup returns CDR1 KGHDR and CDR2 SFDVKD. The CDR3 reads CATSDRLGGTLNELFF. CDR3 DNA: TGTGCCACCAGTGATCGGCTGGGGGGAACACTCAATGAGCTGTTCTTC.

Ten or more counts support this clonotype. The V and J genes are TRBV7-8 and TRBJ2-7; unclear D gene. This CDR3 is built from 12 residues. V lost 4 bases, J lost 7 bases, and 11 bases lay in between. CDR1 and CDR2 (germline): SGHVS, FQNEAQ. Written as DNA, the CDR3 is TGTGCCAGCAGCTCCCGACCGGTGGAGCAGTACTTC. Protein: CASSSRPVEQYF.

This clonotype came up many times. The chain carries TRBV7-9 and TRBJ2-7; TRBD2 agrees at 10 bases. Trimming at V came to 5 bases and at J to 3 bases, leaving 7 bases not matched to a gene. The germline CDR1 and CDR2 sequences are SEHNR and FQNEAQ (reference sequence). This CDR3 has 15 residues. The CDR3 sequence: CASSPGASGGYEQYF. For the CDR3, the DNA is TGTGCCAGCAGCCCAGGGGCTAGCGGGGGCTACGAGCAGTACTTC.

This chain joins TRBV4-1 and TRBJ1-2; unclear D gene. The germline V and J ends were trimmed by 4 bases and 4 bases, with 16 bases remaining between them. This CDR3 has 15 amino acids. Per germline, CDR1 MGHRA and CDR2 YSYEKL. The CDR3 DNA follows: TGCGCCAGCAGCCCAAGCACGGGAGGAAGCTATGGCTACACCTTC. It translates to CASSPSTGGSYGYTF.

The table lists this clonotype with many counts. V gene TRBV12-3 or TRBV12-4 combines with J gene TRBJ2-3, with D possibly called TRBD1 or TRBD2 (6 bases each). Between the trimmed V and J ends, which lost 7 bases and 4 bases, there was a span of 15 bases. The CDR3 is 14 residues long. The CDR3 here is CASNHLRGADTQYF. Here the CDR3 DNA reads TGTGCCAGCAATCACTTGAGGGGGGCAGATACGCAGTATTTT.

This clonotype was seen a few times. The CDR3 is CASSVAGTDYYEQYF. The CDR3 coding sequence is TGTGCCAGCAGCGTAGCTGGGACAGATTACTACGAGCAGTACTTC. This rearrangement joins TRBV9 to TRBJ2-7, with 7 positions matching TRBD1. Germline loops: CDR1 SGDLS, CDR2 YYNGEE. V was pared by 0 bases and J by 3 bases, with 6 bases of the junction left unmatched. The CDR3 consists of 15 residues. The full variable domain, completed using reference TRBV9 and TRBJ2-7, is DSGVTQTPKHLITATGQRVTLRCSPRSGDLSVYWYQQSLDQGLQFLIQYYNGEERAKGNILERFSAQQFPDLHSELNLSSLELGDSALYFCASSVAGTDYYEQYFGPGTRLTVT.